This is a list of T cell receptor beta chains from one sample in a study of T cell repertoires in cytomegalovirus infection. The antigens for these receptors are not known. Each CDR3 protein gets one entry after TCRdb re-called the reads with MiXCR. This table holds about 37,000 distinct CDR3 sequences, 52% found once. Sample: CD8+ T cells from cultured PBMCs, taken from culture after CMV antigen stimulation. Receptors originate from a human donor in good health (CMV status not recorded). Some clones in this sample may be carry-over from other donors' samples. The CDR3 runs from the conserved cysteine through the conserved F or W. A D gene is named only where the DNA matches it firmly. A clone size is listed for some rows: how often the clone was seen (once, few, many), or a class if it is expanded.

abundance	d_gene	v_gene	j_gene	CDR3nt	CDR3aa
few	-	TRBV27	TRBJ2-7	TGTGCCAGCAGTTCCCGGGACCAGAGGGCATACGAGCAGTACTTC	CASSSRDQRAYEQYF
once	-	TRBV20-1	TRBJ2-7	TGCAGTGCTAGAGATCGCGGGGGCGGGGAGACAGGTCGCTCCTACGAGCAGTACTTC	CSARDRGGGETGRSYEQYF
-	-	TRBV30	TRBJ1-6	TGTGCTGGAGATTCACCCCTCCACTTT	CAGDSPLHF
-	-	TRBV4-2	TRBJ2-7	TGTGCCAGCAGCCAAGAAATTACGGCAGGGGGGTCCTACGAGCAGTACTTC	CASSQEITAGGSYEQYF
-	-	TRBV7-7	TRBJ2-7	TGTGCCAGCAGCTTAAACGGGGGGACACTACCCTACGAGCAGTACTTC	CASSLNGGTLPYEQYF
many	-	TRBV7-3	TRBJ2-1	TGTGCCAGCAGCTTAGGACTGGCCCCTTCCTACAATGAGCAGTTCTTC	CASSLGLAPSYNEQFF
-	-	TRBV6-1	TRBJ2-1	TGTGCCAGCAGTGAAGAGGGAGTCCAAACCTACAATGAGCAGTTCTTC	CASSEEGVQTYNEQFF
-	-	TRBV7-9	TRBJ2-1	TGTGCCAGCAGCTTGTGGTTAATATCCACCTACACTGAGCAGTTCTTC	CASSLWLISTYTEQFF
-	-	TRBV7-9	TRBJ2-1	TGTGCCAGCAGCTTAACACAGGGAGGAAGGTACAATGAGCAGTTCTTC	CASSLTQGGRYNEQFF
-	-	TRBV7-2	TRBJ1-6	TGTGCCAGCAGCTTATACGGGACATCATTCCGCCTCGTACTCTTT	CASSLYGTSFRLVLF
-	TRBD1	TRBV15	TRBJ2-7	TGTGCCACCAGCAGGGGTACAGGGGGCCCCTACGAGCAGTACTTC	CATSRGTGGPYEQYF
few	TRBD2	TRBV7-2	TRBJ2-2	TGTGCCAGCAGCACTAGCGGGAGGCGGTGGGAAAACACCGGGGAGCTGTTTTTT	CASSTSGRRWENTGELFF
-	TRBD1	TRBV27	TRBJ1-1	TGTGCCAGCAGTAGGGGGCGGGTGAACACTGAAGCTTTCTTT	CASSRGRVNTEAFF
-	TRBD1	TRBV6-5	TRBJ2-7	TGTGCCAGCAGTCTAACGGACAGGGGAGTAATCGAGCAGTACTTC	CASSLTDRGVIEQYF
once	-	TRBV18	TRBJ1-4	TGTGCCAGCTCACCACCAGGCGCAACTAATGAAAAACTGTTTTTT	CASSPPGATNEKLFF
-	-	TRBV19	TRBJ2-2	TGTGCCAGTATCGGACCGAACACCGGGGAGCTGTTTTTT	CASIGPNTGELFF
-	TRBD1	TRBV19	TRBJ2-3	TGTGCCAGTAGGGACAGGGTGACAGATACGCAGTATTTT	CASRDRVTDTQYF
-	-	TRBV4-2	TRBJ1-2	TGTGCCAGCAGCCAAGGGACCGGGGTCTCCTATGGCTACACCTTC	CASSQGTGVSYGYTF
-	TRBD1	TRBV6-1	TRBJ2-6	TGTGCCAGCAGCGACGGACAGGTTCCTCTCTCCGGGGCCAACGTCCTGACTTTC	CASSDGQVPLSGANVLTF
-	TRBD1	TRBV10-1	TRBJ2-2	TGCGCCAGCAGTGTAACAGGGGGTCGGACCGGGGAGCTGTTTTTT	CASSVTGGRTGELFF
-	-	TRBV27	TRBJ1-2	TGTGCCAGCAGTTTATCGGGGGGTGCGGATGGCTACACCTTC	CASSLSGGADGYTF
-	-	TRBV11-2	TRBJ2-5	TGTGCCAGCAGCTTAGCAGGGATGGGTAAGACCCAGTACTTC	CASSLAGMGKTQYF
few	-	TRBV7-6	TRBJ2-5	TGTGCCAGCAGCTCCTCGGACAGCCAAGAGACCCAGTACTTC	CASSSSDSQETQYF
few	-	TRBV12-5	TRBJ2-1	TGTGCTAGTCCGGAGGGTTCCTACAATGAGCAGTTCTTC	CASPEGSYNEQFF
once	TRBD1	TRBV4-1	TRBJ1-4	TGCGCCAGCAGCCAATACGACAGGGCCCCTAATGAAAAACTGTTTTTT	CASSQYDRAPNEKLFF
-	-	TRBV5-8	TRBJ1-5	TGTGCCAGCAGCTCGGACCTGGGGGATCAGCCCCAGCATTTT	CASSSDLGDQPQHF
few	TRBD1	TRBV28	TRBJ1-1	TGTGCCAGCGGCAACATTGACTGGACAGGGCTCACTGAAGCTTTCTTT	CASGNIDWTGLTEAFF
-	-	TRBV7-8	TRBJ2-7	TGTGCCAGCAGCTTGATAGCGTCTGGTTACGAGCAGTACTTC	CASSLIASGYEQYF
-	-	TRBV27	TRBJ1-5	TGTGCCAGCAGTTTGGGGTCTAGCAATCAGCCCCAGCATTTT	CASSLGSSNQPQHF
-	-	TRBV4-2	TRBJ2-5	TGTGCCAGCAGCCCGGGTAGGTCGCAAGAGACCCAGTACTTC	CASSPGRSQETQYF
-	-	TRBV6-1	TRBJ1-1	TGTGCCAGCAGCTCCAACCGTCACACTGAAGCTTTCTTT	CASSSNRHTEAFF
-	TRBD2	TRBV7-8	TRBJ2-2	TGTGCCAGCAACAAGAGGCGGGAGGGCCGGGCCGGGGAGCTGTTTTTT	CASNKRREGRAGELFF
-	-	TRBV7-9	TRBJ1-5	TGTGCCAGCAGTTCAACACTAAGGGGGTCTGGGGGCAATCAGCCCCAGCATTTT	CASSSTLRGSGGNQPQHF
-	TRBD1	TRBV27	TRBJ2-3	TGTGCCAGCAGCCTAAAGACAGGGGACGATACGCAGTATTTT	CASSLKTGDDTQYF
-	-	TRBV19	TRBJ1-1	TGTGCCAGTAGTATTGGGATGAACACTGAAGCTTTCTTT	CASSIGMNTEAFF
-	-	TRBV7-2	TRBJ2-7	TGTGTCAGCAGCTCCCGGGACATGGGTAACTACGAGCAGTACTTC	CVSSSRDMGNYEQYF
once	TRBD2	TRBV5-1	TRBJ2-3	TGCGCCAGCAGCATACTAGCGGGGGATCGCACAGATACGCAGTATTTT	CASSILAGDRTDTQYF
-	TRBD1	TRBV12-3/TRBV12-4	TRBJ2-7	TGTGCCAGCAGAGGACAGGGGGCATTCTACGAGCAGTACTTC	CASRGQGAFYEQYF
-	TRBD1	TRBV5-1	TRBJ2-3	TGCGCCAGCAGCGTAACAGGGGGGACTGGCGGAGATACGCAGTATTTT	CASSVTGGTGGDTQYF
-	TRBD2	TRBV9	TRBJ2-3	TGTGCCAGCAGCGCAGGCGGGGGGCCCGATACGCAGTATTTT	CASSAGGGPDTQYF
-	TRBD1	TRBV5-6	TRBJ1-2	TGTGCCAGCAGCTTGGGAACAGGGGCGATATTCCTCCCCTTC	CASSLGTGAIFLPF